The rows below give T cell receptor beta chains drawn from one sample of a study of tumor and adjacent non-tumor tissue in lung cancer. From the multiplex PCR reads, TCRdb called clonotypes with MiXCR, one entry per CDR3 protein. The sample records 44,000 or so distinct CDR3 sequences, roughly 60% being singletons. Material: distant non-tumor lung tissue. The receptor set was obtained from a woman in her forties with non-small cell lung cancer. The CDR3 runs from the conserved cysteine through the conserved F or W. A D gene is named only where the DNA matches it firmly. Rows give clone size only sometimes, using once, few, many, or a class for an expanded clone.

>TRBD2|NA|TRBV28|16|TRBJ2-1
TGTGCCAGCAGTACCCAGACTAGCGGAAAGTACAATGAGCAGTTCTTC
CASSTQTSGKYNEQFF
>NA|NA|TRBV11-2|15|TRBJ2-3
TGTGCCAGCAGCTCTGAGCGGATAGACGCGGACACGCAGTATTTT
CASSSERIDADTQYF
>TRBD1|NA|TRBV11-3|14|TRBJ2-7
TGTGTCAGCAGCCCAGGACAGGGCTCCTACGAGCAGTACTTC
CVSSPGQGSYEQYF
>NA|medium-sized|TRBV10-2|11|TRBJ2-1
TGCGCCAGCAGTCACTCCTCAGAGCAGTTCTTC
CASSHSSEQFF
>NA|NA|TRBV6-6|16|TRBJ2-2
TGTGCCAACAGTTATGGGCCCTGGGAGAGCACCGGGGAGCTGTTTTTT
CANSYGPWESTGELFF
>NA|NA|TRBV6-2/TRBV6-3|12|TRBJ2-3
TGTGCCGGCAGTTTTAGCACAGATACGCACTATTTT
CAGSFSTDTHYF
>NA|few|TRBV6-1|15|TRBJ2-1
TGTGCCAGCAGGTCACTAGTGGGGTTTACGGAAGGGCAGTTCTTC
CASRSLVGFTEGQFF
>NA|NA|TRBV23-1|13|TRBJ2-3
TGCGCCAGCAGTCACCTGGGGGCTGATACGCAGTATTTT
CASSHLGADTQYF
>TRBD2|NA|TRBV4-2|18|TRBJ2-2
TGTGCCAGCAGCCAAAAGGACGGACCAGCGGGAGAGGTCTGGGAGCTGTTTTTT
CASSQKDGPAGEVWELFF
>NA|NA|TRBV11-2|16|TRBJ2-1
TGTGCCAGCAGCCGAGCCATTACTGAGGGCTACAATGAACAGTTCTTC
CASSRAITEGYNEQFF
>NA|few|TRBV28|15|TRBJ2-6
TGTGCCAGCAGTTTAGTGAGGAGGGGGGCCAACGTCCTGACTTTC
CASSLVRRGANVLTF
>NA|many|TRBV6-1|17|TRBJ2-1
TGTGCCAGCAGTGTATTTTCGACGCCACGAGGTCCCGATGAGCAGTTCTTC
CASSVFSTPRGPDEQFF
>NA|many|TRBV28|11|TRBJ2-5
TGTGCCAGCAGTGACACAGGAACCCAGTACTTC
CASSDTGTQYF
>TRBD2|many|TRBV14|14|TRBJ2-1
TGTGCCAGCAGCCAAGTAGGACTAGCGGGGGAGCAGTTCTTC
CASSQVGLAGEQFF
>NA|many|TRBV28|14|TRBJ2-2
TGTGCCAGCATGGAACGGACGAACACCGGGGAGCTGTTTTTT
CASMERTNTGELFF
>TRBD1|NA|TRBV6-6|17|TRBJ1-5
TGTACCAGCAGTTCCACCCCCGGTGGACAGGGGAATCAGCCCCAGCATTTT
CTSSSTPGGQGNQPQHF
>NA|few|TRBV24-1|16|TRBJ2-3
TGTGCCACCAGTGATCCCTGGGGGGGCCGATCAGATACGCAGTATTTT
CATSDPWGGRSDTQYF
>NA|NA|TRBV11-2|11|TRBJ2-1
TGTGCCAGCAACCAAGGGAGGTGCCAGTTCTTC
CASNQGRCQFF
>NA|many|TRBV7-3|12|TRBJ2-2
TGTGCCAGCAGCCCAGCCGGGGGGGAGCTGTTTTTT
CASSPAGGELFF
>TRBD2|NA|TRBV20-1|16|TRBJ2-3
TGCAGTGCTAGAAAATCCCTAGCGGGGGCGGGAGATACGCAGTATTTT
CSARKSLAGAGDTQYF
>TRBD1|NA|TRBV30|14|TRBJ2-1
TGTACCTGCAGGAGGACAGGGGGCTATGATGAGCAGTTCTTC
CTCRRTGGYDEQFF
>NA|NA|TRBV4-2|17|TRBJ2-3
TGTGCCAGCAACCAAGATATAATGCACTTAAGTACAGATACGCAGTATTTT
CASNQDIMHLSTDTQYF
>NA|NA|TRBV11-1|15|TRBJ2-1
NA
CASSFGGGANNEQFF
>TRBD2|NA|TRBV10-3|14|TRBJ2-1
TGTGCCACCAGAGAAGCGGGAGGGCCAGGTGAGCAGTTCTTC
CATREAGGPGEQFF
>NA|NA|TRBV6-5|16|TRBJ2-5
TGTGCCAGCAGTAGGACAGGAGTAGGGAGGCGAGAGACCCAGTACTTC
CASSRTGVGRRETQYF
>NA|NA|TRBV6-6|16|TRBJ1-1
TGTGCCAGCAGCTACTCCCCATACCGAACGGACACTGAAGCTTTCTTT
CASSYSPYRTDTEAFF
>NA|NA|TRBV5-4|15|TRBJ2-7
TGTGCCAGCAGCTTGGGAGGCAGTCGAGATGGCGAGCGGTACTTC
CASSLGGSRDGERYF
>NA|once|TRBV11-2|15|TRBJ2-1
TGTGACAGCAGCCCATCTTTGTTTAGCGTTCATGAGCAGTTCTTC
CDSSPSLFSVHEQFF
>NA|medium-sized|TRBV29-1|16|TRBJ2-1
TGCAGCGTTGAAGATCCCGGACGCCGCTCCTACAATGAGCAGTTCTTC
CSVEDPGRRSYNEQFF
>TRBD1|NA|TRBV6-1|13|TRBJ2-1
TGTGCCAGCAGTTGGACAGGGTATGGTGAGCTGTTCTTC
CASSWTGYGELFF
>NA|few|TRBV6-1|13|TRBJ2-1
TGTGCCAGCAGTTCAAGGGGATGGGATGAGCAGTTCTTC
CASSSRGWDEQFF
>NA|many|TRBV6-5|13|TRBJ1-1
TGTGCCAGCAAGGAGGGCCTGAACACTGAAGCTTTCTTT
CASKEGLNTEAFF
>NA|NA|TRBV11-2|16|TRBJ2-1
TGTGCCAGCTGCGGGACACTAGCTGCACTGTACAATGAGCAGTTCTTC
CASCGTLAALYNEQFF
>TRBD1|NA|TRBV11-3|17|TRBJ1-4
TGTGCCAACAGCTTAGGGACAGGAGTGGGAACTAATGAAAAACTGTTTTTT
CANSLGTGVGTNEKLFF
>NA|NA|TRBV11-1|15|TRBJ2-1
TGTGCCAGCAGATTACCAATCACAACGTACAATGAGCAGTTCTTC
CASRLPITTYNEQFF
>NA|NA|TRBV20-1|10|TRBJ2-1
TGCAGTGCCGGTAAAATTGAGCAGTTCTTC
CSAGKIEQFF
>TRBD2|NA|TRBV7-9|15|TRBJ2-7
TGTGCCAGCAGCTATACTAGCGGGCCATCACCAAGGCAGTACTTC
CASSYTSGPSPRQYF
>NA|NA|TRBV11-2|13|TRBJ2-5
TGTGCCAGAAGCTTGTTGAGATGGGGGACCCAGTGCTTC
CARSLLRWGTQCF
>TRBD1|NA|TRBV11-2|12|TRBJ1-1
TGTGCCAGCAGCTCGGACAGGGCTGAAGCTTTCTTT
CASSSDRAEAFF
>NA|once|TRBV11-2|13|TRBJ1-1
TGTGCCAACAGCTTACCCCCGAACACTGAAGCTTTCTTT
CANSLPPNTEAFF
>NA|NA|TRBV6-5|14|TRBJ1-2
TGTGCCAGTAGTTACTCTGAAGCTAACTATTGCTACACCTTC
CASSYSEANYCYTF
>TRBD1|NA|TRBV6-5|16|TRBJ1-6
TGTGCCAGTAGGCCGAGGGACAGCCCCTATAATTCACCTCTCCACTTT
CASRPRDSPYNSPLHF
>NA|NA|TRBV10-3|14|TRBJ2-1
TGTGCCATTAAAGGGGCCAGCGCGGTAGGTGAGCAGTTCTTC
CAIKGASAVGEQFF
>NA|NA|TRBV29-1|13|TRBJ2-7
TGCAGCGTTGAATGGCAGGGCACCTGCGAGCAGTACTTC
CSVEWQGTCEQYF
>NA|NA|TRBV24-1|13|TRBJ2-3
TGTGCCACCAGTGATTCAACCATAGATACGCAGTATTTT
CATSDSTIDTQYF
>TRBD2|NA|TRBV12-3/TRBV12-4|14|TRBJ2-3
TGTGCCAGCAGCTACGGGGGGAAAAATCAGCCCCAGTATTTT
CASSYGGKNQPQYF
>NA|few|TRBV11-2|14|TRBJ2-3
TGTGCCAGGAGCCCTCTAAGTGCGGCAGATACTCAGTATTTT
CARSPLSAADTQYF
>NA|NA|TRBV6-5|15|TRBJ1-5
TGTGCCAACAGTCATAACCAATATAGCAATCAGCCCCGGCATTTT
CANSHNQYSNQPRHF
>TRBD2|medium-sized|TRBV29-1|14|TRBJ2-1
TGCAGCGTTGCAGCGGGATACTCCTACAATGAGCAGTTCTTC
CSVAAGYSYNEQFF
>NA|many|TRBV29-1|11|TRBJ2-3
TGCAGCGGCCAGTACACAGATACGCAGTATTTT
CSGQYTDTQYF
>TRBD1|NA|TRBV10-3|15|TRBJ2-3
TGTGCTATCAGTGGAGGACAGGGAGTAGGAGATACGCAGTATTTT
CAISGGQGVGDTQYF
>NA|NA|TRBV11-1|14|TRBJ2-1
TGTGCCAGCAGCTTAGACGGGATTTACTGTGAGCAGCTCTTC
CASSLDGIYCEQLF
>NA|NA|TRBV11-3|16|TRBJ2-1
TGTGCCGGCAGCCCAACACCTAGGAGCTCCTGCAATGAGCAGTTCTTC
CAGSPTPRSSCNEQFF